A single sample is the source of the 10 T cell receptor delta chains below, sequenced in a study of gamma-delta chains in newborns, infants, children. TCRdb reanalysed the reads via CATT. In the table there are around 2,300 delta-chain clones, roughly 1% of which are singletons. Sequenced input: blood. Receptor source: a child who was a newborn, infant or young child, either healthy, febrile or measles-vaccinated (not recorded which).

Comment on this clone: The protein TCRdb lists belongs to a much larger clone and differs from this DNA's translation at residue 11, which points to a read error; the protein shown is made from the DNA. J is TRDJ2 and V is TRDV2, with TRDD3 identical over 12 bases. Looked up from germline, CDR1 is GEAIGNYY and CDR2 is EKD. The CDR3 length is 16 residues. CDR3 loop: CACEILGDTLAAQLFF. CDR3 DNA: TGTGCCTGTGAAATACTGGGGGATACTTTGGCAGCACAACTCTTCTTT.

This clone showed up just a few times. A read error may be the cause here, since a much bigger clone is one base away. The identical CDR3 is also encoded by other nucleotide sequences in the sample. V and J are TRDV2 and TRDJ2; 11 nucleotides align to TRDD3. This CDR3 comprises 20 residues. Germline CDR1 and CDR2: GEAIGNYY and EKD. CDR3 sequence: CACDTVGGGYARALTAQLFF. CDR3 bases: TGTGCCTGTGACACCGTAGGTGGGGGATACGCTCGAGCTTTGACTGCACAACTCTTCTTT.

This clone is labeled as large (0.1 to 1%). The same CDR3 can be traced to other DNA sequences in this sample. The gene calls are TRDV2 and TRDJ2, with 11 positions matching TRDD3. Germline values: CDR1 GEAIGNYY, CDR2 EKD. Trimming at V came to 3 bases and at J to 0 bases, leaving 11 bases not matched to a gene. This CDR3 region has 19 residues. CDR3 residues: CACDPLTGGYRALTAQLFF. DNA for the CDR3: TGTGCCTGTGACCCCCTTACTGGGGGATATAGGGCTTTGACAGCACAACTCTTCTTT.

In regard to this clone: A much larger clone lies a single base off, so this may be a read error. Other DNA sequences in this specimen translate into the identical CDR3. CDR3: CAASLGDPSLTAQLFF. For the CDR3, the DNA is TGTGCAGCAAGCCTAGGGGACCCTTCTTTGACAGCACAACTCTTCTTT. This sequence joins TRAV29/DV5 and TRDJ2; possible D gene TRDD3, 5 bases. The CDR3 has 16 residues. Germline lookup yields CDR1 NSMFDY and CDR2 ISSIKDK. The V end was cut by 1 base, the J end by 0 bases, with 13 bases between. Full variable domain (rest looked up from reference TRAV29/DV5 and TRDJ2): DQQVKQNSPSLSVQEGRISILNCDYTNSMFDYFLWYKKYPAEGPTFLISISSIKDKNEDGRFTVFLNKSAKHLSLHIVPSQPGDSAVYFCAASLGDPSLTAQLFFGKGTQLIVEP.

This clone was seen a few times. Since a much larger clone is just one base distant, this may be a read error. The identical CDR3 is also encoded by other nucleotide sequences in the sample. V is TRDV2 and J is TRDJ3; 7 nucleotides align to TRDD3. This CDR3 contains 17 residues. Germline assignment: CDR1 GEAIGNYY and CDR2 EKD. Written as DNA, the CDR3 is TGCGCCTGTGACACCTGGGGGCCTGCCTGGGACACCCGACAGATGTTTTTC. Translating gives CACDTWGPAWDTRQMFF.

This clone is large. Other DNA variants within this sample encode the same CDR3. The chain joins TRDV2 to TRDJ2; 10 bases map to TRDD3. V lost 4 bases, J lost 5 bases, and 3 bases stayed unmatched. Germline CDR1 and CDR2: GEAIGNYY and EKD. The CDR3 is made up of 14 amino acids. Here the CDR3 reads CACDQLGDTAQLFF. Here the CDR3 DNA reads TGTGCCTGTGATCAACTGGGGGATACAGCACAACTCTTCTTT.

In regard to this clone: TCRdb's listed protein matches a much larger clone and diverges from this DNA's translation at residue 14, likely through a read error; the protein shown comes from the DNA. The CDR3 protein is CACDTLWGPLTAQPFF. For the CDR3, the DNA is TGTGCCTGTGACACACTCTGGGGGCCACTGACAGCACAACCCTTCTTT. V and J are TRDV2 and TRDJ2; 7 bases are shared with TRDD3. Germline V gives CDR1 GEAIGNYY, CDR2 EKD. The CDR3 runs to 16 residues.

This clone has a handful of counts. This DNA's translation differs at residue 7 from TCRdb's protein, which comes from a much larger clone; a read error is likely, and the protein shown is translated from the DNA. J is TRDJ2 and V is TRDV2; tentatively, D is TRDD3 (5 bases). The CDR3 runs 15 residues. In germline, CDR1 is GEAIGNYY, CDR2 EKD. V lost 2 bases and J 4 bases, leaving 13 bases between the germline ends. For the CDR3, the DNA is TGTGCCTGTGACAGGTTAGGGGAATCGACAGCACAACTCTTCTTT. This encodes CACDRLGESTAQLFF.

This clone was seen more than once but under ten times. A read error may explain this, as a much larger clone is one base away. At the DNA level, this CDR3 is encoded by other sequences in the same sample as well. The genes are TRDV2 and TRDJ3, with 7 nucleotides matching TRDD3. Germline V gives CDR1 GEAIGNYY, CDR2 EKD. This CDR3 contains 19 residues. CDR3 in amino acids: CACDRRGMLSSWDTRQMFF. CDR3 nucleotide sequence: TGTGCCTGTGACAGAAGGGGGATGTTAAGCTCCTGGGACACCCGACAGATGTTCTTC.

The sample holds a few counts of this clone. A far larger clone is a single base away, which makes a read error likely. CDR3 sequence reads: CACDYWGSSWGTRQMFF. The CDR3 DNA sequence: TGTGCCTGTGACTACTGGGGGAGCTCCTGGGGCACCCGACAGATGTTTTTC. The genes are TRDV2 and TRDJ3, with TRDD3 matching 9 bases. Germline-derived CDR1 and CDR2 are GEAIGNYY and EKD. This CDR3 contains 17 residues.